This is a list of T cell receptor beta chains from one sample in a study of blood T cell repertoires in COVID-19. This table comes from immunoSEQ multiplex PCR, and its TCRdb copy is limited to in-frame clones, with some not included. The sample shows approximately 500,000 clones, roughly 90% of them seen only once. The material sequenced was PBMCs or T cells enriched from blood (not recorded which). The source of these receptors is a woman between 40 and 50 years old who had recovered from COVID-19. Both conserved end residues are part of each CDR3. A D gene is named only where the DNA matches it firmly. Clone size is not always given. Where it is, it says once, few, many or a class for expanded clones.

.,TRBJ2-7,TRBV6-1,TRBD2,TGTGCCAGCAGTGAAGGGAGGAGTAGCGGGACCTATTTCTCCTCCTACGAGCAGTACTTC,CASSEGRSSGTYFSSYEQYF
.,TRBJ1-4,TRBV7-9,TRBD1,TGTGCCAGCAGAAAGGACAGGCTTCGATCAACTAATGAAAAACTGTTTTTT,CASRKDRLRSTNEKLFF
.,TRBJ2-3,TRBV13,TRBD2,TGTGCCAGCAGCTTAAAACAAGTAGCGGGAGCAGATACGCAGTATTTT,CASSLKQVAGADTQYF
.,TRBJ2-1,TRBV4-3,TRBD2,TGCGCCAGCAGCCCGGGACTAAGCTCCTACAATGAGCAGTTCTTC,CASSPGLSSYNEQFF
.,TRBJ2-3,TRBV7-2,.,TGTGCCAGCAGCCCAAGTCGGTCGGCGGGGTCCAGCACAGATACGCAGTATTTT,CASSPSRSAGSSTDTQYF
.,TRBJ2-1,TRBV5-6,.,TGTGCCAGCAGCTTCCTTCCCAGCTCCTACAATGAGCAGTTCTTC,CASSFLPSSYNEQFF
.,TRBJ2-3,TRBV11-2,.,TGTGCCAGCAGCTCTAGCGCCAGCACAGATACGCAGTATTTT,CASSSSASTDTQYF
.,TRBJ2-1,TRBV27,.,TGTGCCAGCAGTCCCTATCCCCACAATGAGCAGTTCTTC,CASSPYPHNEQFF
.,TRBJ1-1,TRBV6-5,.,TGTGCCAGCACCTCAACAGGGCCAAACACTGAAGCTTTCTTT,CASTSTGPNTEAFF
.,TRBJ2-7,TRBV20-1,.,TGCAGTGCTAGCGGGACAACAGAGCAGTACTTC,CSASGTTEQYF
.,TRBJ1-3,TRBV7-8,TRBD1,TGTGCCAGCAGCCGAGGACAGGGGGTTGACACCATATATTTT,CASSRGQGVDTIYF
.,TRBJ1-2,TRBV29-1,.,TGCAGCGCGCAACCCCAGTTGCCTCTAGGAGGCTACACCTTC,CSAQPQLPLGGYTF
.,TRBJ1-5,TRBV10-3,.,TGTGCCATCAGTGCCCAGGGTAATCAGCCCCAGCATTTT,CAISAQGNQPQHF
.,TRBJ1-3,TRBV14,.,TGTGCCAGCAGCACCCCCCCCCGGGGTCCAGGAAACACCATATATTTT,CASSTPPRGPGNTIYF
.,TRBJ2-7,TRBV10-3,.,TGTGCCATCAGTTCGGACAGCTACGAGCAGTACTTC,CAISSDSYEQYF
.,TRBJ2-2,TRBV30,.,TGTGCCTTATACACCGGGGAGCTGTTTTTT,CALYTGELFF
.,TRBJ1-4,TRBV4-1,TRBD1,TGCGCCAGCAGCCGGGCGAGGGGGCCGACTGAAAAACTGTTTTTT,CASSRARGPTEKLFF
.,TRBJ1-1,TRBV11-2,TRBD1,TGTGCCAGCAGCTTAAGGATCACAGGGGGCCAGCGGGTGACTGAAGCTTTCTTT,CASSLRITGGQRVTEAFF
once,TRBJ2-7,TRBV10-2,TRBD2,TGCGCCAGCAGTGCTACTAGCGGGAGCCACGAGCAGTACTTC,CASSATSGSHEQYF
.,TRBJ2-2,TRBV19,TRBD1,TGTGCCAGTACGGGACAGAGGGCCGGGGAGCTGTTTTTT,CASTGQRAGELFF
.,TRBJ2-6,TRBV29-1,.,TGCAGCGTAGCCACAGGGTCGGGGGCCAACGTCCTGACTTTC,CSVATGSGANVLTF
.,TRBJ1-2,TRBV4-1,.,TGCGCCAGCAGCCAAGATCTGTCCCTTAACTATGGCTACACCTTC,CASSQDLSLNYGYTF
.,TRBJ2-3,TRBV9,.,TGTGCCAGCAGCGTGGGAGGAGGATTCACAGATACGCAGTATTTT,CASSVGGGFTDTQYF
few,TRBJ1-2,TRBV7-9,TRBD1,TGTGCCAGCAGCCGTACAGGGGATGGGAATGGCTACACCTTC,CASSRTGDGNGYTF
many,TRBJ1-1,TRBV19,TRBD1,TGTGCCAGTATGGAAAAAGGGACAGGAGTCTATCCTACGGAAGCTTTCTTT,CASMEKGTGVYPTEAFF
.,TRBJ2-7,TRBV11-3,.,TGTGCCAGCAGCTTGATACGGAGCTCCTACGAGCAGTACTTC,CASSLIRSSYEQYF
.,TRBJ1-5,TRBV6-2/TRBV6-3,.,TGTGCCAGCAGTTCCCAGGGGCCGCCCGACAATCAGCCCCAGCATTTT,CASSSQGPPDNQPQHF
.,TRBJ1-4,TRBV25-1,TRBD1,TGTGCCAGCAGCCCGGACAGGCTAGCTAATGAAAAACTGTTTTTT,CASSPDRLANEKLFF
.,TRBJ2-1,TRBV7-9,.,TGTGCCAGCAGCCTGGGGAGCGGAGGGTACAATGAGCAGTTCTTC,CASSLGSGGYNEQFF